This T cell receptor (beta chain) was identified in a study of OX40 agonist ivuxolimab in advanced cancers. Study in general: Therapy given before enrollment (anti-PD-1, anti-PD-L1 or anti-CTLA-4) was allowed, and around 44% had some.

Trimming removed 3 bases at V and 3 bases at J, with 11 bases between. In germline, CDR1 is LNHDA, CDR2 SQIVND (reference sequence). The CDR3 is 15 residues long. Data came from immunoSEQ multiplex PCR; TCRdb stores just in-frame clones and leaves some out. The sample carries about 86,000 clones, about 90% recorded once. The chain links TRBV19 to TRBJ2-2, with D unresolved. This specimen was CD4+ or CD8+ T cells sorted from blood, taken in a trial of the OX40 agonist ivuxolimab. This TCR was recovered from an adult with an advanced solid tumor such as melanoma, head and neck, liver or kidney cancer. The CDR3 sequence: CASSIPDVYTGELFF. CDR3 in DNA: TGTGCCAGTAGTATCCCGGACGTTTACACCGGGGAGCTGTTTTTT.